This T cell receptor beta chain was observed in a study of blood T cells in healthy people across ages. Study-wide points: As naive T cell percentage varied, TCR beta diversity correlated strongly with it.

Only a few counts were recorded for this clonotype. What it recognizes is unknown. Primers used in a second PCR of about 6 to 11 cycles were a sample-barcoded 5' primer and a J-beta primer mix. TCRdb fed the 5' RACE reads into MiXCR, producing one record per CDR3 protein. The table includes fewer than 1,000,000 distinct CDR3 sequences, about 42% detected once. Germline CDR1 is LNHDA and CDR2 is SQIVND (reference sequence). The CDR3 is 14 amino acids. Trimming removed 2 bases at V and 0 bases at J, with 6 bases between. The chain uses TRBV19 and TRBJ2-3; unclear D gene. This TCR derives from a man at least 80 years old in good health. Sequences were obtained from blood. The CDR3 is CASSISGSTDTQYF. As DNA, the CDR3 is TGTGCCAGTAGTATATCCGGTAGCACAGATACGCAGTATTTT.